The next 25 T cell receptor beta chains were all read from a single sample in a study of glioma-infiltrating T cells. Amplification of TCR alpha and beta CDR3 regions from RNA used iRepertoire nested multiplex PCR. TCRdb ran MiXCR on the multiplex PCR reads and lists one entry per CDR3 protein. Among about 130,000 distinct CDR3 sequences listed, approximately 23% were seen once. The sequenced sample consisted of glioma tissue, nonneoplastic brain tissue, or PBMCs (not recorded which). The receptors were sampled from a human donor with low-grade glioma or glioblastoma, undergoing nonglioma brain surgery, or in good health (not recorded which).

For this clonotype: A much larger clone is a single base away; this may be a read error. Written as DNA, the CDR3 is TGTGCCAGCGAACTCGCGAGGAATGAGCAGTTCTTC. This encodes CASELARNEQFF. The chain has TRBV7-2 and TRBJ2-1; D remains ambiguous. The CDR3 loop spans 12 amino acids. Trimming pared 8 bases from V and 7 bases from J, leaving 12 bases between. Germline V gene sequence: CDR1 SGHTA, CDR2 FQGNSA.

This clonotype appeared a few times. This chain connects TRBV4-1 to TRBJ2-7; maybe TRBD2 (5 bases). V lost 0 bases and J 3 bases, leaving 18 bases between the germline ends. CDR3 size: 17 residues. CDR1 is MGHRA and CDR2 is YSYEKL in the germline V gene. CDR3 protein: CASSQDLVAAGGYEQYF. The DNA for the CDR3 is TGCGCCAGCAGCCAAGATCTTGTGGCAGCCGGAGGCTACGAGCAGTACTTC.

There are many counts of this clonotype. The CDR3 sequence is CASSVVVGTDTQYF. The CDR3, as DNA: TGCGCCAGCAGTGTGGTAGTGGGTACAGATACGCAGTATTTT. The chain carries TRBV10-2 and TRBJ2-3; no firm D call. Per germline, CDR1 WSHSY and CDR2 SAAADI. This CDR3 is built from 14 residues. The V end lost 4 bases, the J end lost 3 bases, and 11 bases lay between the germline ends.

This clonotype was counted many times. The V call is TRBV6-1, the J call TRBJ2-7; possible D gene TRBD2, 5 bases. This CDR3 spans 14 amino acids. The germline gives CDR1 MNHNS, CDR2 SASEGT. V lost 5 bases and J lost 5, with 16 bases in between. CDR3 nucleotides: TGTGCCAGCAGTTACAGCGCGGGTCTGGACGAGCAGTACTTC. Encoded protein: CASSYSAGLDEQYF.

This clonotype has a count of ten or more. The chain couples TRBV15 to TRBJ1-2, with D possibly TRBD1 on 6 matching bases. The germline V gene has CDR1 LNHNV and CDR2 YYDKDF (reference sequence). The CDR3 is made up of 14 amino acids. Between the trimmed V and J ends, which lost 3 bases and 9 bases, there was a span of 17 bases. CDR3 protein: CATSRAGTPPSYTF. The DNA of the CDR3 is TGTGCCACCAGCAGGGCCGGGACACCTCCTAGCTACACCTTC.

The chain has TRBV19 and TRBJ2-1; the match to TRBD1 covers 10 bases. The CDR3 covers 18 residues. In germline, CDR1 is LNHDA, CDR2 SQIVND (reference sequence). The trim removed 4 bases at V and 2 bases at J, leaving 11 bases unmatched. The CDR3 protein is CASSTGTGAWEPYNEQFF. CDR3 coding DNA: TGTGCCAGTAGTACCGGGACAGGGGCCTGGGAGCCCTACAATGAGCAGTTCTTC.

In its sample, this clonotype was seen many times. V is TRBV10-3 and J is TRBJ1-6; D is ambiguous. CDR1 and CDR2 from the germline V gene are ENHRY and SYGVKD. Deletions cut 0 bases from V and 10 bases from J, with 16 bases between. The CDR3 sequence is 16 residues long. The CDR3 here is CAISESRQKGESPLHF. For the CDR3, the DNA is TGTGCCATCAGTGAGTCCAGGCAAAAGGGAGAATCACCCCTCCACTTT.

This clonotype was seen many times. CDR3 region: CASSFREGGTYEQYF. CDR3 bases: TGTGCCAGCAGCTTTAGGGAGGGGGGAACCTACGAGCAGTACTTC. This chain uses TRBV7-8 with TRBJ2-7; maybe TRBD2 (7 bases). Per the germline V gene, CDR1 is SGHVS and CDR2 is FQNEAQ. This CDR3 comprises 15 residues. V lost 3 bases and J 2 bases, leaving 14 bases between the germline ends.

Regarding this clonotype: An end of the junction does not agree with germline; a read error may underlie this. The V call is TRBV6-1, the J call TRBJ2-7; tentatively, D is TRBD1 (6 bases). Germline lookup yields CDR1 MNHNS and CDR2 SASEGT. The CDR3 has 16 amino acids. The DNA for the CDR3 is TGCTCCAGCAGTGAAGGTCCGGTGACAGGAGGCTGGGAGCAGTACTTC. It translates to CSSSEGPVTGGWEQYF.

Many counts were recorded for this clonotype. The chain joins TRBV27 to TRBJ1-5, with D perhaps matching TRBD1 (6 bases). V lost 2 bases, J lost 11 bases, and 19 bases lay in between. CDR1 is MNHEY, CDR2 SMNVEV, per germline (reference sequence). The CDR3 covers 15 residues. The CDR3: CASSLGGTSLWTQHF. The CDR3 region has the DNA TGTGCCAGCAGTTTAGGTGGGACATCGCTTTGGACCCAGCATTTT.

As regards this clonotype: The conserved phenylalanine or tryptophan is not found at the CDR3 terminus, so this likely reflects a read error. V usage is TRBV20-1 and J usage is TRBJ2-1, with a possible D match to TRBD2 (5 bases). Germline-derived CDR1 and CDR2 are DFQATT and SNEGSKA (reference sequence). The V and J ends lost 2 bases and 0 bases respectively, with 14 bases between them. The CDR3 runs to 16 residues. CDR3 region: CSARPNQAGSYNEQFS. CDR3 coding DNA: TGCAGTGCTAGACCTAACCAGGCGGGCTCCTACAATGAGCAGTTCTCC.

V gene TRBV30 combines with J gene TRBJ1-6; 7 bases are a match to TRBD1. The length of the CDR3 is 15 residues. Germline loops: CDR1 GTSNPN, CDR2 SVGIG (reference sequence). After removal of 0 bases from V and 8 bases from J, the junction contained 7 bases not matched to a gene. As DNA, the CDR3 is TGTGCCTGGAGTGTAGGCACAGGGGCGGATTCACCCCTCCACTTT. Translation gives CAWSVGTGADSPLHF. The whole variable domain, filled in from reference TRBV30 and TRBJ1-6, reads SQTIHQWPATLVQPVGSPLSLECTVEGTSNPNLYWYRQAAGRGLQLLFYSVGIGQISSEVPQNLSASRPQDRQFILSSKKLLLSDSGFYLCAWSVGTGADSPLHFGNGTRLTVT.

The rearrangement uses TRBV2 and TRBJ2-7; D is ambiguous. Germline CDR1 is SNHLY and CDR2 is FYNNEI. There are 12 residues in the CDR3. The V end was cut by 8 bases, the J end by 2 bases, with 10 bases between. The CDR3 DNA is TGTGCCAGCGAATGCGCTACCTACGAGCAGTACTTC. It specifies CASECATYEQYF.

This clonotype was counted ten times or more. The chain joins TRBV6-1 to TRBJ2-5; tentatively, D is TRBD1 (5 bases). V shed 7 bases and J shed 4 bases, with 19 bases lying between them. The germline V gene has CDR1 MNHNS and CDR2 SASEGT. The CDR3 extends over 15 amino acids. This CDR3 is CASTYVWGRGETQYF. CDR3 DNA sequence: TGTGCCAGCACCTATGTTTGGGGAAGGGGAGAGACCCAGTACTTC.

This clonotype was seen ten or more times. The chain links TRBV7-2 to TRBJ2-3, with D tentatively TRBD2 (5 bases). Per the germline V gene, CDR1 is SGHTA and CDR2 is FQGNSA. This CDR3 is built from 16 residues. V gave up 5 bases and J gave up 4 bases, with 19 bases separating them. CDR3 bases: TGTGCCAGCAGCCCAACCGGGATCCGGGCAGCAGATACGCAGTATTTT. Its protein product is CASSPTGIRAADTQYF.

This chain connects TRBV5-6 to TRBJ2-5, with TRBD2 matching over 8 bases. J was trimmed by 2 bases and V by 2 bases; bases with no gene match: 2. Germline V gene lookup returns CDR1 SGHDT and CDR2 YYEEEE. The CDR3 is made up of 14 amino acids. CDR3 sequence reads: CASSFGTSQETQYF. CDR3 coding DNA: TGTGCCAGCAGCTTCGGGACTAGTCAAGAGACCCAGTACTTC.

This clonotype was counted many times. The genes are TRBV9 and TRBJ2-3; 11 bases line up with TRBD2. V trimming: 0 bases; J trimming: 2 bases; junction bases outside the gene matches: 5. This CDR3 has 17 amino acids. CDR1 is SGDLS and CDR2 is YYNGEE in the germline V gene. CDR3: CASSVGPSGRTTDTQYF. The CDR3 nucleotides read TGTGCCAGCAGCGTAGGTCCTAGCGGGAGGACCACAGATACGCAGTATTTT. The whole variable domain, filled in from reference TRBV9 and TRBJ2-3, reads DSGVTQTPKHLITATGQRVTLRCSPRSGDLSVYWYQQSLDQGLQFLIQYYNGEERAKGNILERFSAQQFPDLHSELNLSSLELGDSALYFCASSVGPSGRTTDTQYFGPGTRLTVL.

This clonotype was detected ten times or more. This rearrangement joins TRBV27 to TRBJ2-1; TRBD2 might be the D (5 bases). This CDR3 contains 16 residues. Trimming stripped 1 base from V and 0 bases from J, with 10 bases between. CDR1 is MNHEY, CDR2 SMNVEV, per germline (reference sequence). CDR3 sequence: CASSLWGVNSYNEQFF. The DNA of the CDR3 is TGTGCCAGCAGTTTATGGGGAGTAAACTCCTACAATGAGCAGTTCTTC.

J is TRBJ2-7 and V is TRBV7-2; 13 positions match TRBD2. V shed 5 bases, J shed 2 bases, and the junction held 9 bases outside the gene matches. This CDR3 is 17 amino acids long. CDR1 SGHTA and CDR2 FQGNSA come from the germline V gene. The CDR3 DNA reads as TGTGCCAGCAGCCTCACTAGCGGGAGGGGTCGGACCTACGAGCAGTACTTC. This codes for CASSLTSGRGRTYEQYF.

As concerns this clonotype: The junction shows a germline mismatch at one end, possibly a read error. The chain links TRBV4-2 to TRBJ2-7, with D possibly being TRBD1 or TRBD2 (7 bases each). The length of the CDR3 is 17 residues. CDR1 LGHNA and CDR2 YNFKEQ come from the germline V gene. CDR3 loop: CASSRRLQGEGGYEEYF. CDR3 in DNA: TGTGCCAGCAGCCGGAGGCTCCAGGGGGAGGGCGGCTACGAGGAGTACTTC.

Of note for this clonotype: The junction shows a germline mismatch at one end, possibly a read error. The rearrangement joins TRBV12-5 to TRBJ2-1; the D gene is possibly TRBD2 (7 bases). CDR3 length equals 19 residues. Per germline, CDR1 LGHNT and CDR2 FRNRAP. CDR3 DNA: TGTGCTAGTGGTTTGGGACTAGGGGCATGGGGGGGGGCCGACAATGAGCATTTCTTC. The encoded protein is CASGLGLGAWGGADNEHFF.

This clonotype occurred many times. The V and J genes are TRBV6-1 and TRBJ2-7; 9 nucleotides line up with TRBD1. This CDR3 is 14 amino acids long. Losses at the gene ends were 6 bases for V and 5 bases for J; bases not matched to a gene: 8. Germline V gene data show CDR1 as MNHNS and CDR2 as SASEGT. Written as DNA, the CDR3 is TGTGCCAGCAGCTCCGGGACAGGGACAAACGAGCAGTACTTC. As protein: CASSSGTGTNEQYF.

This clonotype was found many times. This chain uses TRBV19 with TRBJ2-2, with D perhaps assigned TRBD1 or TRBD2 (5 bases each). This CDR3 is 17 amino acids long. Trimming removed 7 bases from V and 4 bases from J, with 22 bases in between. Germline V gene sequence: CDR1 LNHDA, CDR2 SQIVND (reference sequence). Here the CDR3 DNA reads TGTGCCAGTACTCACGCCCAGTCCGGGGCTCGCACCGGGGAGCTGTTTTTT. This sequence encodes CASTHAQSGARTGELFF.

This clonotype was counted at least ten times. The chain has TRBV6-2 or TRBV6-3 and TRBJ1-2, with D uncertain. Germline CDR1 reads MNHEY; CDR2 reads SVGEGT. CDR3 size: 15 residues. The V gene lost 2 bases and the J gene lost 2 bases, with 12 bases spanning the gap. Here the CDR3 reads CASSYGEGTNYGYTF. For the CDR3, the DNA is TGTGCCAGCAGTTACGGGGAAGGAACGAACTATGGCTACACCTTC.

With regard to this clonotype: A read error may be the cause here, since a much bigger clone is one base away. The chain combines TRBV11-1 with TRBJ2-5, with 7 positions matching TRBD2. Germline V gives CDR1 SGHAT, CDR2 FQDESV (reference sequence). The CDR3 has 16 amino acids. CDR3 nucleotides: TGTGCCAGCCGCTTGGGGCTAGCGGACCGACAAGAGACCCAGTACTTC. It codes for CASRLGLADRQETQYF.